One sample yielded the 4 T cell receptor beta chains listed below, sequenced in a study of cytomegalovirus exposure and HLA in healthy donors. The PCR made use of 60 Vbeta and 13 Jbeta primers. Method: immunoSEQ multiplex PCR; TCRdb's copy keeps in-frame clones and lacks some. The sample yields around 230,000 clones, about 77% seen once. Sequencing used PBMCs. The receptors originated from a boy under 18 in good health and CMV-seronegative.

The rearrangement links TRBV7-2 to TRBJ2-5; D might be TRBD2 (6 bases). In germline, CDR1 is SGHTA, CDR2 FQGNSA. Trimming took 1 base from V and 5 from J, leaving 17 bases between them. This CDR3 is built from 16 residues. The CDR3 region has the DNA TGTGCCAGCAGCTTAGGGGGATTGGGAGGCGGGGAGACCCAGTACTTC. It codes for CASSLGGLGGGETQYF.

The rearrangement joins TRBV27 to TRBJ2-1; weak D call: TRBD1 (5 bases). Looked up from germline, CDR1 is MNHEY and CDR2 is SMNVEV (reference sequence). The V end lost 5 bases, the J end lost 0 bases, and 11 bases lay between the germline ends. This CDR3 region has 15 residues. The CDR3 DNA reads as TGTGCCAGCAGTCTCCAGGGTATCTCCTACAATGAGCAGTTCTTC. It is translated as CASSLQGISYNEQFF.

The chain links TRBV5-1 to TRBJ2-7; D call uncertain. The germline V gene has CDR1 SGHRS and CDR2 YFSETQ. This CDR3 is 15 amino acids long. Trimming took off 0 bases at V and 0 bases at J, with 10 bases between the two ends. The CDR3 DNA reads TGCGCCAGCAGCTTGGCGGTACCTTCCTCCTACGAGCAGTACTTC. This translates into CASSLAVPSSYEQYF. Using reference TRBV5-1 and TRBJ2-7 for the parts outside the CDR3, the full variable domain is KAGVTQTPRYLIKTRGQQVTLSCSPISGHRSVSWYQQTPGQGLQFLFEYFSETQRNKGNFPGRFSGRQFSNSRSEMNVSTLELGDSALYLCASSLAVPSSYEQYFGPGTRLTVT.

This clone was recorded a few times. The chain links TRBV15 to TRBJ2-7; the match to TRBD2 covers 8 bases. The J segment lost 0 bases and the V segment lost 3 bases, leaving 4 bases of the junction unmatched. Germline V gives CDR1 LNHNV, CDR2 YYDKDF (reference sequence). The CDR3 extends over 15 amino acids. The CDR3 spells CATSRMGTSSYEQYF. As DNA, the CDR3 is TGTGCCACCAGCAGGATGGGGACTAGCTCCTACGAGCAGTACTTC.